This entry lists 16 T cell receptor beta chains sequenced from one sample in a study of vaccination and CD4 T cells after COVID-19. Scientists ran DNA taken from cultured CD4+ T cells through the Oncomine TCR Beta short-read assay for sequencing. MiXCR was run by TCRdb on the PCR reads, yielding one entry per CDR3 protein. In the table there are more than 25,000 distinct CDR3 sequences, about 60% of which are singletons. Their target antigens are unknown. The treatment here: approximately nine-day PBMC culture with coronavirus spike peptide pools or control peptides (ViraFEST assay). The sample in question was CD4+ T cells from blood, cultured in vitro, obtained after SARS-CoV-2 vaccination. These receptor sequences come from a human donor who received a COVID-19 vaccine.

In the case of this clonotype: Relative to the germline gene, one junction end is altered; a read error may explain this. V gene TRBV12-3 or TRBV12-4 combines with J gene TRBJ1-1; D gene ambiguous. There are 13 residues in the CDR3. The CDR3 loop is CVSRPNFGTEAFF. CDR3 sequence (DNA): TGTGTCAGCAGGCCCAATTTCGGTACTGAAGCTTTCTTT.

V and J are TRBV6-5 and TRBJ2-3; D may be TRBD1 (5 bases). The V gene's germline CDR1 is MNHEY and CDR2 SVGAGI. The CDR3 is 15 residues long. The ends were cut back, 2 bases at V and 0 bases at J, with 9 bases in the middle. CDR3 loop: CASSYRGTSTDTQYF. The CDR3 region has the DNA TGTGCCAGCAGTTACAGGGGAACTAGCACAGATACGCAGTATTTT.

The chain recombines TRBV9 with TRBJ2-3; D may be TRBD2 (6 bases). This CDR3 has 16 residues. The V gene lost 3 bases and the J gene lost 1 base, with 15 bases spanning the gap. Germline V gene data show CDR1 as SGDLS and CDR2 as YYNGEE. The CDR3 nucleotides read TGTGCCAGCAGCGCCGGGGGAACGTTGGGCACAGATACGCAGTATTTT. Amino acids: CASSAGGTLGTDTQYF.

The V gene is TRBV27, the J gene TRBJ1-2; 7 bases match TRBD1. Trimming removed 6 bases from V and 7 bases from J; junction bases left unmatched: 8. Germline-derived CDR1 and CDR2 are MNHEY and SMNVEV (reference sequence). The CDR3 length is 13 residues. Written as DNA, the CDR3 is TGTGCCAGCAGCTTAACAGGGGAGGGTGGCTACACCTTC. As protein: CASSLTGEGGYTF.

The chain employs TRBV20-1 and TRBJ2-3; maybe TRBD2 (7 bases). The germline CDR1 and CDR2 sequences are DFQATT and SNEGSKA (reference sequence). This CDR3 is 14 amino acids long. V was pared by 5 bases and J by 7 bases, with 19 bases between. Here the CDR3 reads CSAPIEGGTNTQYF. As DNA, the CDR3 is TGCAGTGCTCCCATCGAGGGAGGGACAAATACGCAGTATTTT.

The gene calls are TRBV20-1 and TRBJ2-3; 14 bases are shared with TRBD2. Germline CDR1 reads DFQATT; CDR2 reads SNEGSKA (reference sequence). After removal of 3 bases from V and 10 bases from J, the junction contained 3 bases not matched to a gene. The CDR3 is 13 residues long. CDR3 residues: CSARTSGGVAQYF. In DNA form, the CDR3 reads TGCAGTGCTAGGACTAGCGGGGGGGTGGCGCAGTATTTT.

The V gene is TRBV24-1, the J gene TRBJ1-2, with 8 bases aligning to TRBD1. Unmatched junction bases numbered 1, after V lost 0 bases and J lost 8 bases. This CDR3 contains 13 residues. The V gene's germline CDR1 is KGHDR and CDR2 SFDVKD. The CDR3 region has the DNA TGTGCCACCAGTGATTTGGGACAGGGCGGCTACACCTTC. Encoded protein: CATSDLGQGGYTF.

V and J are TRBV2 and TRBJ2-2; D unresolved. Germline lookup yields CDR1 SNHLY and CDR2 FYNNEI. The CDR3 is made up of 13 amino acids. Trimming took 6 bases from V and 6 from J, leaving 11 bases between them. The CDR3 DNA is TGTGCCAGCAGCCCTAGTGGCGCCGGGGAGCTGTTTTTT. Residues: CASSPSGAGELFF. Filled out from reference TRBV2 and TRBJ2-2, the complete variable domain reads EPEVTQTPSHQVTQMGQEVILRCVPISNHLYFYWYRQILGQKVEFLVSFYNNEISEKSEIFDDQFSVERPDGSNFTLKIRSTKLEDSAMYFCASSPSGAGELFFGEGSRLTVL.

The table lists this clonotype with a few counts. The rearrangement links TRBV19 to TRBJ1-5, with D perhaps matching TRBD1 (5 bases). From germline, CDR1 is LNHDA and CDR2 SQIVND (reference sequence). The CDR3 has 12 amino acids. Trimming removed 5 bases at V and 6 bases at J, with 8 bases between. CDR3: CASSPGTQPQHF. DNA for the CDR3: TGTGCCAGTAGTCCCGGGACTCAGCCCCAGCATTTT.

V gene TRBV7-6 combines with J gene TRBJ1-2; TRBD1 is a possible D gene (5 bases). In germline, CDR1 is SGHVS, CDR2 FNYEAQ. Trimming left V 0 bases short and J 8 bases short, with 10 bases between. The CDR3 is made up of 13 amino acids. The CDR3 coding sequence is TGTGCCAGCAGCTTAGCGAGGGGTGGCGGCTACACCTTC. This sequence encodes CASSLARGGGYTF.

V usage is TRBV21-1 and J usage is TRBJ1-3; the D segment call TRBD1 is taken from the table without a DNA check. TRBV21-1 is annotated as a pseudogene. The CDR3 spans 15 residues. The CDR3 is CASSPSTGAGNTIYF. The DNA of the CDR3 is TGTGCCAGCAGCCCCTCGACAGGGGCTGGAAACACCATATATTTT.

The chain joins TRBV6-1 to TRBJ2-5; D is undetermined. The CDR3 consists of 14 residues. V lost 5 bases to trimming and J lost 0 bases, with 10 bases between them. CDR1 and CDR2 from the germline V gene are MNHNS and SASEGT. The CDR3 nucleotides read TGTGCCAGCAGTCTCTCCTGGAACCAAGAGACCCAGTACTTC. Translated, it gives CASSLSWNQETQYF.

CDR3 loop: CASSQRWPDTIYF. The CDR3 nucleotides are TGTGCCAGCAGCCAAAGATGGCCGGACACCATATATTTT. The chain recombines TRBV5-4 with TRBJ1-3, with D uncertain. With 4 bases removed from V and 8 bases from J, the gap between germline ends came to 13 bases. The germline V gene encodes CDR1 SGHNT and CDR2 YYREEE (reference sequence). The CDR3 has 13 amino acids.

This clonotype was observed once. The J gene is TRBJ2-6, the V gene TRBV21-1; whether TRBD1, the table's D call, matches the DNA was not checked. TRBV21-1 is marked as a pseudogene. The CDR3 has 17 residues. The chain's CDR3 is CASSFSGTATGANVLTF. In nucleotides, the CDR3 is TGTGCCAGCAGCTTTTCAGGGACAGCAACTGGGGCCAACGTCCTGACTTTC.

This chain links TRBV30 with TRBJ1-2; no clear D. The germline gives CDR1 GTSNPN, CDR2 SVGIG (reference sequence). V shed 0 bases and J shed 6 bases, with 8 bases lying between them. CDR3 length: 12 amino acids. CDR3: CAWSVGVHGYTF. The CDR3 nucleotides are TGTGCCTGGAGTGTAGGTGTGCATGGCTACACCTTC.

Written as DNA, the CDR3 is TGCAGTGCTATCAAAACCGGGAGTGCCAGACCGGAGACCCAGTACTTC. The encoded protein is CSAIKTGSARPETQYF. V gene TRBV20-1 combines with J gene TRBJ2-5; maybe TRBD2 (6 bases). The ends were cut back, 4 bases at V and 5 bases at J, with 23 bases in the middle. Germline V gene sequence: CDR1 DFQATT, CDR2 SNEGSKA (reference sequence). The CDR3 is made up of 16 amino acids.